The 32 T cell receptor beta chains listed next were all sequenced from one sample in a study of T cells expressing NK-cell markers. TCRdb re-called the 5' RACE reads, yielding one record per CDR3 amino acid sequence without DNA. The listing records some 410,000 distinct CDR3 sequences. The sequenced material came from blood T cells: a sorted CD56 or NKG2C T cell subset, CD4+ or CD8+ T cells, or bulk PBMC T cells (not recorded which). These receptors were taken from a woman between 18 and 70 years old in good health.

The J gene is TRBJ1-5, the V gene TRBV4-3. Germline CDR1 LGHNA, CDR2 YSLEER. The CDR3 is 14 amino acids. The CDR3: CASSQDTAGQPQHF.

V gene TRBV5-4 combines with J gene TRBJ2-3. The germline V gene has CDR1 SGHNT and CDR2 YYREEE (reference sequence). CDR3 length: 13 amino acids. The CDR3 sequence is CASSIMGTDTQYF. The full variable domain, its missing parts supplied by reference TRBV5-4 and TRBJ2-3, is ETGVTQSPTHLIKTRGQQVTLRCSSQSGHNTVSWYQQALGQGPQFIFQYYREEENGRGNFPPRFSGLQFPNYSSELNVNALELDDSALYLCASSIMGTDTQYFGPGTRLTVL.

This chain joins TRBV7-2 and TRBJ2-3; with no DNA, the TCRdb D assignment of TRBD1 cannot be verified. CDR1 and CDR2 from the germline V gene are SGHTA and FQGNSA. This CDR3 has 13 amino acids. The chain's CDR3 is CASSPGVADTQYF.

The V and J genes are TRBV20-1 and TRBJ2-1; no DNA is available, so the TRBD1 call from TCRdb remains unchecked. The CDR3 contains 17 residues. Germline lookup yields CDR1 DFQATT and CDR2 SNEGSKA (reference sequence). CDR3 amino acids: CSARGILSGQGYNEQFF.

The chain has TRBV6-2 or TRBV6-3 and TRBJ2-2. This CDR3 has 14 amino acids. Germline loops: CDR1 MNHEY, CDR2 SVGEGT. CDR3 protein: CASSYVGEAGELFF.

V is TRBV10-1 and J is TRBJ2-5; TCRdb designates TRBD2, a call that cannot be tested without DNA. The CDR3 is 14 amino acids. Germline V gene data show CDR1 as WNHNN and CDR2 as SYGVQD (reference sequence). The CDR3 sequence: CASSGLDGKETQYF.

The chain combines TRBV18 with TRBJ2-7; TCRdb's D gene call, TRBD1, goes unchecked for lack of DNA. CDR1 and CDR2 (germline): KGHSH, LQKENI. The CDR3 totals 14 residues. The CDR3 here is CASSPGAMIYEQYF.

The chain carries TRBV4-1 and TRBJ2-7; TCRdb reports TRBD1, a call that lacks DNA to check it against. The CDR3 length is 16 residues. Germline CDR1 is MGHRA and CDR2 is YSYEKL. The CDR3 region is CASSQEWDRGTYEQYF.

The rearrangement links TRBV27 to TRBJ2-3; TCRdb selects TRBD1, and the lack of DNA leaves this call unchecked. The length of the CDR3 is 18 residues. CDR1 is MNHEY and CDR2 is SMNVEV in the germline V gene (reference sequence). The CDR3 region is CASSLILSGGPSTDTQYF.

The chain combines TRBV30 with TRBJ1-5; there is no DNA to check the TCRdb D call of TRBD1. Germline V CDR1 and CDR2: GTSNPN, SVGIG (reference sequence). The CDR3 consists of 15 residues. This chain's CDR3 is CAWSGTGQEIQPQHF.

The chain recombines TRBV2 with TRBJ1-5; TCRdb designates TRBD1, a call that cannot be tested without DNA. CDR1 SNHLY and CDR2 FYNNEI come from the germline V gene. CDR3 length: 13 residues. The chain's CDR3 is CASKRQPNQPQHF.

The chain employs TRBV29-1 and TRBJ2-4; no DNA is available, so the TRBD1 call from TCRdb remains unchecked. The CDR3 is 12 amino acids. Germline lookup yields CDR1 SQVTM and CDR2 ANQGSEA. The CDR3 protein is CSFRWGGNIQYF.

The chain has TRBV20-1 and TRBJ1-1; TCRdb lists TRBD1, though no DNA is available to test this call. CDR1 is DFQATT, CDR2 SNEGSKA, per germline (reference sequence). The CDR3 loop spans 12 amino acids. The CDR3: CSYRDGDTEAFF.

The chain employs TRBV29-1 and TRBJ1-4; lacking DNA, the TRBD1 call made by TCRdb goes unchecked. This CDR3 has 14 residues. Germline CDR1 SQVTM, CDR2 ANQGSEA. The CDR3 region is CSAEGGGRNEKLFF.

CDR3 amino acids: CASSERRAAGGMEQFF. The chain carries TRBV10-2 and TRBJ2-1; TCRdb's D call, TRBD2, is unchecked because there is no DNA. This CDR3 is built from 16 residues. CDR1 and CDR2 from the germline V gene are WSHSY and SAAADI.

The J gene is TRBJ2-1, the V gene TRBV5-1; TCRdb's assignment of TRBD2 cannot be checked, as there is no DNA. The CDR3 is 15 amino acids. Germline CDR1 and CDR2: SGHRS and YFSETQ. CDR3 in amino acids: CASSLAGVGSNEQFF.

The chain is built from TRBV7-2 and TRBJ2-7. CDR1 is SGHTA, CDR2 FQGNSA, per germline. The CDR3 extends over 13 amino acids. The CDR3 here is CASSFFGPYEQYF.

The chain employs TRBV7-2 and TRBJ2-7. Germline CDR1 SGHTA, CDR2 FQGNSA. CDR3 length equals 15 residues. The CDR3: CASSLESLEGSEQYF.

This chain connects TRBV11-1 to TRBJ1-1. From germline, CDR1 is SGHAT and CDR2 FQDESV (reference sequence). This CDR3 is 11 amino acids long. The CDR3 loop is CASSPDTEAFF. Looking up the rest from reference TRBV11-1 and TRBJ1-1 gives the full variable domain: EAEVAQSPRYKITEKSQAVAFWCDPISGHATLYWYRQILGQGPELLVQFQDESVVDDSQLPKDRFSAERLKGVDSTLKIQPAELGDSAMYLCASSPDTEAFFGQGTRLTVV.

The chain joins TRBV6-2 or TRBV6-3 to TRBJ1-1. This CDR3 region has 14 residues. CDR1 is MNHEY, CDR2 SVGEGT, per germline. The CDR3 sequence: CASSYSRVNTEAFF.

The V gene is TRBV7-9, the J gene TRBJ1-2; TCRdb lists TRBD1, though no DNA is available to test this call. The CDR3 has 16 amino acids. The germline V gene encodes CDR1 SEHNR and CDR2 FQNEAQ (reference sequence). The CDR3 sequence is CASSITPPGAGFGYTF.

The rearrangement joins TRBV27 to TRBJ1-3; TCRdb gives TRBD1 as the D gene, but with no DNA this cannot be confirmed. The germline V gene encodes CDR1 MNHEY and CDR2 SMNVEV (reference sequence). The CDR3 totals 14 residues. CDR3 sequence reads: CASSFTGGGNTIYF.

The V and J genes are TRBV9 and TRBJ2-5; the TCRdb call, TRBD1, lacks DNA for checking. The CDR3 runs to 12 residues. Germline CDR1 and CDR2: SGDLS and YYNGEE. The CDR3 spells CASSVEGETQYF.

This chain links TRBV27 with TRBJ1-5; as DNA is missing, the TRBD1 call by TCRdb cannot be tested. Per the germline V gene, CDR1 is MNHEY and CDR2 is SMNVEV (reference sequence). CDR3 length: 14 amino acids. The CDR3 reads CASSSQGSNQPQHF.

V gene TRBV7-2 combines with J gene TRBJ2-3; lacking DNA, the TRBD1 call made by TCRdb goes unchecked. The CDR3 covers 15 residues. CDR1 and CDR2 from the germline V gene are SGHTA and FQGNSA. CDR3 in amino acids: CASSPRDKGIDTQYF.

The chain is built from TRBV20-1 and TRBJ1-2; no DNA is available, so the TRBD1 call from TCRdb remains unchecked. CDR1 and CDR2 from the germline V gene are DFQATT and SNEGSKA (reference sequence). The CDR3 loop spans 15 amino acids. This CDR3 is CSARLFLYQGYGYTF.

CDR3 sequence reads: CASSLARRIGSEAFF. V is TRBV7-2 and J is TRBJ1-1. Germline CDR1 is SGHTA and CDR2 is FQGNSA. The CDR3 contains 15 residues.

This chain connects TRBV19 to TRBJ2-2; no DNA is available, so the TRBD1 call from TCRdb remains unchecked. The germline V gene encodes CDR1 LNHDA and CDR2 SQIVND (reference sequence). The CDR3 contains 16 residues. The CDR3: CASRRLSRGPTGELFF. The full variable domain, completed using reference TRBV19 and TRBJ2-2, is DGGITQSPKYLFRKEGQNVTLSCEQNLNHDAMYWYRQDPGQGLRLIYYSQIVNDFQKGDIAEGYSVSREKKESFPLTVTSAQKNPTAFYLCASRRLSRGPTGELFFGEGSRLTVL.

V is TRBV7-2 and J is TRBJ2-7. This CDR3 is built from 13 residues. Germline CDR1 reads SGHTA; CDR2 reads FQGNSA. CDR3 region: CASSFLTHYEQYF.

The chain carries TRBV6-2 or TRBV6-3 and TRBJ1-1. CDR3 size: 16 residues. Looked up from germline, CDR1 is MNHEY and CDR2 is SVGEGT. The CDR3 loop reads CASSYQSGGMNTEAFF.

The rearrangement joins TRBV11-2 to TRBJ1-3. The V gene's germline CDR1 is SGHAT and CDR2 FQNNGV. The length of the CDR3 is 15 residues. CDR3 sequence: CASSLGSLAGNTIYF.

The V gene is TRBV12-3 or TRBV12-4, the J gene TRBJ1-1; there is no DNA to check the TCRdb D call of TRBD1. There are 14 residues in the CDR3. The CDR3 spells CASVKDSLLPEAFF.